This T cell receptor beta chain was captured in a study of shared clonotypes between healthy human individuals. Study conclusions and caveats: Against clonotypes common to all four donors, non-shared ones had lower generation probabilities. Clonotype sharing across several donors was observed for roughly 5% of naive CD4 clonotypes. Only blood samples were collected, and tissue repertoires likely differ.

Concerning this clone: Antigen specificity is unknown.

Clones were read by immunoSEQ multiplex PCR, and TCRdb kept only the in-frame ones, dropping some. Of about 1.5 million clones in the sample, approximately 96% were seen once. The junction had 4 bases not matched to a gene; V was cut back by 1 base and J by 1 base. This CDR3 is built from 16 residues. The V gene's germline CDR1 is MGHRA and CDR2 YSYEKL. The chain joins TRBV4-1 to TRBJ2-1; 7 nucleotides line up with TRBD2. The receptor was derived from a man aged 30-40 years in good health. The source material was naive CD4+ T cells sorted from blood. Regarding subset: CD45RA+ positively selected. The CDR3 nucleotides read TGCGCCAGCAGCCAAGCCCTAGCGGCATCCTACAATGAGCAGTTCTTC. Protein product: CASSQALAASYNEQFF.